This T cell receptor beta chain was retrieved from a study of blood T cell repertoires in COVID-19 (dated by TCRdb to 2020 to 2022). Describing the broader study: For ImmuneRACE Cohort 3, a participant was defined as recovered based on two consecutive negative NP/OP PCR tests, clearance by a healthcare professional, or resolution of symptoms. The collaborator samples originated in the United States, Italy and Spain and spanned the acute and convalescent phases of COVID-19. The material from the prospective study consisted of cDNA or gDNA derived from T cells, B-cell-depleted T cells, or PBMCs. The dataset comprised deeply sampled blood TCRbeta repertoires from subjects exposed to, actively infected with, or recovered from COVID-19. The repertoires were made available in a free public database intended to serve as a resource for research on the immune response to SARS-CoV-2. Samples came from the ongoing ImmuneRACE study (first 160 participants) plus 1,254 subjects from 6 global collaborators. A de-identified subject ID, COVID-19 status, age in years and sex were almost always included in the sample metadata. Where HLA class I and class II types were available, the types were taken from metadata supplied by the sample provider, not from assay-based typing.

TCRbeta CDR3 regions were amplified from genomic DNA by means of the immunoSEQ Assay, a bias-controlled multiplex PCR. Turning to the authors' computational methods: The number of nucleated cells in each sample was estimated by amplification of reference gene primers within the assay. Sequence reads were collapsed and filtered to measure the absolute abundance of every unique TCRbeta CDR3 rearrangement. For each sample, productive Simpson clonality was calculated as the square root of Simpson's diversity index over productive rearrangements. TCRdb obtained this table from immuneACCESS and retained in-frame rearrangements with V and J assigned. These tables miss some clones; where compared with another copy, unresolved V genes account for less than half of the shortfall, and the remainder is unexplained. V, J and clone size are taken as reported in that table, and D and trimming were inferred from the DNA itself. In this sample the table shows under 300,000 clones, 85% to 90% of which occur a single time. The top ten clones comprise around 2% of the sample.

Inclusive of the bounding cysteine and phenylalanine, the CDR3 is 16 residues long. Of the read, only the CDR3 DNA is kept; its 48 bases are in frame from base 1. CDR1 and CDR2 are drawn from the germline V gene: SGHVS, FNYEAQ. Deletion took 1 base off V and 2 bases off J, with a span of 13 bases between the germline ends. Study-level results and caveats: Clinical and demographic metadata were provided uncurated, with the amount varying by source and participant.

A word on this clone: No cognate antigen has been identified for it. No base-level quality is on record; no much larger clone is a single base apart.

Participants in the prospective study were enrolled through a virtual design, were aged roughly 18 to 90 years, and lived in under 25 United States geographic areas. To assign participants to cohorts, the prospective study relied on clinical history that participants themselves reported in a screening survey and a study questionnaire. Mobile phlebotomists in the prospective study collected whole blood, serum and a nasopharyngeal or oropharyngeal swab from every participant. Participants in the prospective study had the option to provide additional blood draws and questionnaires over a 2-month period. Before DNA extraction, prospective study blood samples were shipped either frozen or at room temperature.

Rearrangement joined TRBV7-6 to TRBJ2-3; a tentative D call is TRBD2 (5 bases match). What was sequenced was PBMCs or T cells enriched from blood (not recorded which). The receptor was isolated from an older woman in a cohort exposed to, infected with or recovered from COVID-19 (not recorded which). Read as DNA, the sequence is TGTGCCAGCAGCTTAGAGGGCGGGTTATTCACAGATACGCAGTATTTT. Its translation reads: CASSLEGGLFTDTQYF.